This TCR beta chain was sequenced in a study of patients and donors after allogeneic stem cell transplantation (dated by TCRdb to 2020 to 2022). The library was made by RT-PCR. Sequencing instrument: NextSeq 550. The raw public reads went through TCRdb reprocessing: fastp at Q25, MiXCR clone calling, in-frame beta chains kept. All rows with the same CDR3 protein become a single entry with the most common DNA and genes. The sample contains over 350,000 distinct CDR3 sequences, 16% of them found a single time. The ten biggest clones cover just over 7% of the sample. This clonotype was recorded a few times. This receptor's antigen is unknown. There are no base qualities to consult, and no much larger clone falls within one base. Taken from cysteine to phenylalanine, the CDR3 has 14 residues. The only DNA kept is the CDR3, 42 bases in frame from the first base. Germline trimming: 2 bases from V, 4 bases from J; junction bases outside gene matches: 3. The CDR1 and CDR2 encoded by the germline V gene are SGHRS and YFSETQ.

The TCR sequence derives from a human donor who was either an allogeneic HSCT recipient or a stem cell or donor lymphocyte infusion donor (not recorded which). It is not recorded whose cells these are; they may come from a transplant donor. This sequence uses TRBV5-1 and TRBJ1-3; TRBD1 agrees with 7 junctional bases. Sequenced input: blood, either unsorted or a sorted T cell fraction (not recorded which). In nucleotides, the sequence is TGCGCCAGCAGCTTACAGGGGAGAGGAAACACCATATATTTT. Translated, it reads CASSLQGRGNTIYF.